The source of this T cell receptor beta chain is a study of blood T cell repertoires in COVID-19. Study as a whole: In each case, the material was cDNA or gDNA derived from T cells, B-cell-depleted T cells, or PBMCs.

Trimming pared 7 bases from V and 10 bases from J, leaving 16 bases between. This CDR3 is built from 12 residues. Looked up from germline, CDR1 is ENHRY and CDR2 is SYGVKD. Study members were between roughly 18 and 90 years old and lived in some 26 US regions. Symptom resolution, clearance, or two negative PCRs marked the recovered donors of Cohort 3. Clones were sequenced by immunoSEQ multiplex PCR, and TCRdb holds only the in-frame ones, with some missing. The data show about 300,000 clones, 85% to 90% seen once. This TCR derives from a young woman who had recovered from COVID-19. What was sequenced was PBMCs or T cells enriched from blood (not recorded which). The rearrangement links TRBV10-3 to TRBJ1-2, with a tentative D call TRBD1 (6 bases). CDR3 sequence: CAIMGQDSAYTF. Written as DNA, the CDR3 is TGTGCCATCATGGGCCAGGACAGCGCCTACACCTTC.